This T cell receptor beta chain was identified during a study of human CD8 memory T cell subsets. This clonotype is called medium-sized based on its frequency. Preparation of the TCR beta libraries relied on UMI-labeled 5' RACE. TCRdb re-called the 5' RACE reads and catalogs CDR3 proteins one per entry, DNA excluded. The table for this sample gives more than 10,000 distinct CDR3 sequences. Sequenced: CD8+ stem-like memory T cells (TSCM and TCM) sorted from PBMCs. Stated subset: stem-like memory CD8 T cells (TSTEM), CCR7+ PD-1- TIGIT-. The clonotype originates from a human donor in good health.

The CDR3 loop is CASSLIPRTEYNEQFF. The J gene is TRBJ2-1, the V gene TRBV7-3; TCRdb lists TRBD1, though no DNA is available to test this call. The CDR3 runs 16 residues. Germline loops: CDR1 SGHTA, CDR2 FQGTGA.